This entry lists 18 T cell receptor beta chains sequenced from one sample in a study of T-cell reconstitution after alpha-beta-depleted transplantation in children. As it was prepared, the TCRbeta library received unique molecular identifiers. MiXCR, run by TCRdb on the PCR reads, gives a single entry per CDR3 protein. The table has about 600,000 distinct CDR3 sequences, roughly 23% seen once. The specimen was PBMCs, mostly from graft donor cells, collected 360 days after TCRalphabeta/CD19-depleted stem cell transplant. The receptors stem from a boy in the first two years of life who had a stem cell transplant for acute myeloid leukemia, so the T cells may come from the graft donor.

This chain connects TRBV12-3 or TRBV12-4 to TRBJ2-7; no definite D call. Trimming took 6 bases from V and 3 from J, leaving 15 bases between them. The CDR3 totals 14 residues. CDR3 coding DNA: TGTGCCAGCAGCCCCGAGAACTTGGGCTACGAGCAGTACTTC. Translating gives CASSPENLGYEQYF.

V is TRBV2 and J is TRBJ2-4, with D uncertain. Trimming removed 3 bases at V and 0 bases at J, with 6 bases between. The CDR3 totals 14 residues. Looked up from germline, CDR1 is SNHLY and CDR2 is FYNNEI. In DNA form, the CDR3 reads TGTGCCAGCAGTGATTGGCTAGCCAAAAACATTCAGTACTTC. This sequence encodes CASSDWLAKNIQYF.

This clonotype was picked up many times. The chain carries TRBV27 and TRBJ2-1, with 14 nucleotides matching TRBD2. The length of the CDR3 is 14 residues. Losses at the gene ends were 10 bases for V and 6 bases for J; bases not matched to a gene: 5. Per germline, CDR1 MNHEY and CDR2 SMNVEV (reference sequence). CDR3 residues: CATVTSGGGNEQFF. As DNA, the CDR3 is TGTGCCACCGTGACTAGCGGGGGGGGCAATGAGCAGTTCTTC.

The rearrangement uses TRBV2 and TRBJ1-1; TRBD1 might be the D (5 bases). The V gene's germline CDR1 is SNHLY and CDR2 FYNNEI. V lost 8 bases and J 10 bases, leaving 23 bases between the germline ends. The CDR3 runs to 14 residues. CDR3 loop: CASCLTTPSGPAFF. The CDR3 coding sequence is TGTGCCAGCTGCCTCACGACCCCTTCAGGGCCAGCTTTCTTT.

This clonotype was seen a handful of times. The CDR3 protein is CSARGEQPQHF. Here the CDR3 DNA reads TGCAGTGCCAGGGGGGAGCAGCCCCAGCATTTT. V is TRBV20-1 and J is TRBJ1-5; 7 nucleotides agree with TRBD1. Trimming cost V 6 bases and J 7 bases; bases outside gene matches: 3. The length of the CDR3 is 11 residues. Germline V gene sequence: CDR1 DFQATT, CDR2 SNEGSKA (reference sequence).

The rearrangement uses TRBV5-1 and TRBJ1-4, with a weak D call TRBD1 (6 bases). Between the trimmed V and J ends, which lost 4 bases and 7 bases, there was a span of 14 bases. This CDR3 has 14 residues. Germline values: CDR1 SGHRS, CDR2 YFSETQ. The CDR3: CASSPGTTSEKLFF. The CDR3 DNA follows: TGCGCCAGCAGCCCCGGGACAACGAGTGAAAAACTGTTTTTT.

This clonotype was picked up a small number of times. The J gene is TRBJ2-3, the V gene TRBV29-1; D call uncertain. Germline CDR1 is SQVTM and CDR2 is ANQGSEA. V was shortened by 3 bases and J by 3 bases, with 13 bases between the two germline ends. The length of the CDR3 is 14 residues. The CDR3 sequence: CSVDWGRATDTQYF. In nucleotides, the CDR3 is TGCAGCGTTGATTGGGGAAGGGCGACAGATACGCAGTATTTT.

This clonotype was observed at least ten times. The genes are TRBV20-1 and TRBJ1-1; tentatively, D is TRBD1 (5 bases). V lost 6 bases and J lost 0, with 20 bases in between. Germline CDR1 and CDR2: DFQATT and SNEGSKA (reference sequence). The CDR3 is 16 amino acids. CDR3 sequence (DNA): TGCAGTGCAACATGGGCCGGGGGACTCATGAACACTGAAGCTTTCTTT. Amino acid sequence: CSATWAGGLMNTEAFF.

The V call is TRBV7-7, the J call TRBJ2-1; no clear D. The ends were cut back, 3 bases at V and 3 bases at J, with 6 bases in the middle. The CDR3 is 13 amino acids. Per the germline V gene, CDR1 is SSHAT and CDR2 is FNYEAQ (reference sequence). In DNA form, the CDR3 reads TGTGCCAGCAGCTTTGGTTTCTACAATGAGCAGTTCTTC. This gives the protein CASSFGFYNEQFF.

In its sample, this clonotype was seen many times. This chain links TRBV19 with TRBJ1-1; TRBD1 agrees at 7 bases. Germline V lookup: CDR1 LNHDA, CDR2 SQIVND (reference sequence). The CDR3 extends over 16 amino acids. V lost 6 bases to trimming and J lost 1 base; unmatched junction nucleotides: 11. The CDR3 sequence is CASSPLPGQRNTEAFF. The DNA of the CDR3 is TGTGCCAGTAGCCCACTCCCGGGACAGAGGAACACTGAAGCTTTCTTT.

This clonotype came up a few times. This chain connects TRBV7-8 to TRBJ2-7; 7 nucleotides match TRBD1. Germline V lookup: CDR1 SGHVS, CDR2 FQNEAQ. Trimming at V came to 4 bases and at J to 3 bases, leaving 6 bases not matched to a gene. The CDR3 is 14 amino acids. CDR3 loop: CASSSRTGYYEQYV. CDR3 in DNA: TGTGCCAGCAGCTCGAGGACAGGCTACTACGAGCAGTACGTC.

Many counts were recorded for this clonotype. The chain is built from TRBV25-1 and TRBJ1-1; maybe TRBD1 (5 bases). The germline gives CDR1 MGHDK, CDR2 SYGVNS. The CDR3 length is 14 residues. The V end lost 6 bases, the J end lost 9 bases, and 20 bases lay between the germline ends. As DNA, the CDR3 is TGTGCCAGCAGCCCCATCGGGGGTGGGGGGAAAGCTTTCTTT. It encodes CASSPIGGGGKAFF.

V usage is TRBV10-2 and J usage is TRBJ2-3; D remains unclear. The germline CDR1 and CDR2 sequences are WSHSY and SAAADI. This CDR3 is built from 15 residues. Deletions cut 4 bases from V and 0 bases from J, with 11 bases between. CDR3 protein: CASSGSLPSTDTQYF. The CDR3 nucleotides are TGCGCCAGCAGTGGAAGCTTGCCTAGCACAGATACGCAGTATTTT.

This clonotype appeared many times. V and J are TRBV24-1 and TRBJ2-1, with 9 bases that match TRBD1. The V gene's germline CDR1 is KGHDR and CDR2 SFDVKD. This CDR3 region has 16 residues. V shed 5 bases and J 4 bases; nucleotides not matched to a gene: 8. This CDR3 reads CATSGNRDRAYNEQFF. The CDR3 DNA reads TGTGCCACCAGTGGAAACCGGGACAGGGCTTACAATGAGCAGTTCTTC.

This clonotype was detected many times. The V and J genes are TRBV24-1 and TRBJ2-5, with no clear D. This CDR3 is built from 17 residues. V gave up 3 bases and J gave up 1 base, with 17 bases separating them. Germline-derived CDR1 and CDR2 are KGHDR and SFDVKD. CDR3 nucleotides: TGTGCCACCAGTGATCGAGGACGGACCACCTCCCAAGAGACCCAGTACTTC. Protein sequence: CATSDRGRTTSQETQYF.

At least ten counts were recorded for this clonotype. The V gene is TRBV7-6, the J gene TRBJ2-5; TRBD1 agrees at 7 bases. Looked up from germline, CDR1 is SGHVS and CDR2 is FNYEAQ. The CDR3 contains 17 residues. J lost 2 bases, V lost 2 bases, and 11 bases had no gene match. The CDR3 here is CASSLPPRGQRQETQYF. In nucleotides, the CDR3 is TGTGCCAGCAGCTTACCTCCCCGGGGACAGCGACAAGAGACCCAGTACTTC.

This clonotype was seen more than once but under ten times. The chain uses TRBV20-1 and TRBJ2-3; 15 nucleotides match TRBD2. CDR3 length equals 20 residues. The V and J ends lost 0 bases and 1 base, in that order; junction bases with no gene match: 11. CDR1 is DFQATT, CDR2 SNEGSKA, per germline (reference sequence). The CDR3 sequence is CSARDARGLAGGKGTDTQYF. CDR3 bases: TGCAGTGCTAGAGATGCCAGGGGACTAGCGGGGGGTAAGGGCACAGATACGCAGTATTTT.

This clonotype was counted many times. The chain has TRBV12-3 or TRBV12-4 and TRBJ1-1; maybe TRBD1 (6 bases). V dropped 3 bases and J dropped 4 bases, with 9 bases sitting between them. CDR3 length: 13 amino acids. The CDR3 is CASSFGQSTEAFF. The CDR3 nucleotides read TGTGCCAGCAGTTTTGGACAGAGCACTGAAGCTTTCTTT.